Listed below are T cell receptor beta chains from one sample, sequenced in a study of blood T cell repertoires in COVID-19. Sequencing used immunoSEQ multiplex PCR; TCRdb keeps in-frame clones, though not all of them. This sample has under 95,000 clones; approximately 86% occur once, and the top ten carry about 17%. The sample comprised peripheral blood. Receptors originate from an elderly woman with acute or convalescent COVID-19. The CDR3 runs from the conserved cysteine through the conserved F or W. The D gene is left open where the match is weak. Clone size is stated in some rows and not others, as once, few, many or a class when expanded.

CDR3 DNA: TGTGCCAGCCGCGGAGCCCGTAGGACTGAAGCTTTCTTT
CDR3 protein: CASRGARRTEAFF
J gene: TRBJ1-1
clone size: .
V gene: TRBV6-5
D gene: .

CDR3 DNA: TGTGCCAGCAGCTTAGCGGCGGCCTACTTTAACTATGGCTACACCTTC
CDR3 protein: CASSLAAAYFNYGYTF
J gene: TRBJ1-2
clone size: once
V gene: TRBV7-2
D gene: .

CDR3 DNA: TGTGCCAGCAGCTGGACAGGCATCCAAGAGACCCAGTACTTC
CDR3 protein: CASSWTGIQETQYF
J gene: TRBJ2-5
clone size: .
V gene: TRBV5-5
D gene: TRBD1

CDR3 DNA: TGTGCCAGCAGCTTAGAAGGGGGCCGAAGGGGCAATGAGCAGTTCTTC
CDR3 protein: CASSLEGGRRGNEQFF
J gene: TRBJ2-1
clone size: .
V gene: TRBV11-3
D gene: TRBD1

CDR3 DNA: TGCGCCAGCAGCCACGGACAGGGGGCGCAGGAGCAGTACTTC
CDR3 protein: CASSHGQGAQEQYF
J gene: TRBJ2-7
clone size: .
V gene: TRBV5-1
D gene: TRBD1

CDR3 DNA: TGTGCCAGCAGCCAAGATGGACAGAATAGCAATCAGCCCCAGCATTTT
CDR3 protein: CASSQDGQNSNQPQHF
J gene: TRBJ1-5
clone size: .
V gene: TRBV4-2
D gene: .

CDR3 DNA: TGTGCCATCAGTGAATATGTTTTTGGACAGGACGGCTACACCTTC
CDR3 protein: CAISEYVFGQDGYTF
J gene: TRBJ1-2
clone size: .
V gene: TRBV10-3
D gene: TRBD1

CDR3 DNA: TGTGCCAGCAGCTCACGGATGACTTATTCACCCCTCCACTTT
CDR3 protein: CASSSRMTYSPLHF
J gene: TRBJ1-6
clone size: few
V gene: TRBV7-9
D gene: .

CDR3 DNA: TGTGCCAGCTCCCCTTTGGGACAGGGAAGGGACAATGAGCAGTTCTTC
CDR3 protein: CASSPLGQGRDNEQFF
J gene: TRBJ2-1
clone size: .
V gene: TRBV18
D gene: TRBD1

CDR3 DNA: TGTGCCAGCAGCCCCTCGGGTGCGAAGTACGCTGAAGCTTTCTTT
CDR3 protein: CASSPSGAKYAEAFF
J gene: TRBJ1-1
clone size: .
V gene: TRBV5-6
D gene: .

CDR3 DNA: TGTGCCAGCATCGTCGGGGATATGACCTACGAGCAGTACTTC
CDR3 protein: CASIVGDMTYEQYF
J gene: TRBJ2-7
clone size: .
V gene: TRBV6-5
D gene: .

CDR3 DNA: TGTGCCAGCAGCAGGAGCCAGGGAAGGAATTCACCCCTCCACTTT
CDR3 protein: CASSRSQGRNSPLHF
J gene: TRBJ1-6
clone size: .
V gene: TRBV5-4
D gene: .

CDR3 DNA: TGCGCCAGCAGCCAAGAGGGGACAGCCACAGATACGCAGTATTTT
CDR3 protein: CASSQEGTATDTQYF
J gene: TRBJ2-3
clone size: .
V gene: TRBV4-1
D gene: TRBD1

CDR3 DNA: TGCGCCAGCAGCGAAGACACTTACAATGAGCAGTTCTTC
CDR3 protein: CASSEDTYNEQFF
J gene: TRBJ2-1
clone size: .
V gene: TRBV10-2
D gene: .

CDR3 DNA: TGTGCCAGCAGCCACGGGGGGCTCGGAAACTATGGCTACACCTTC
CDR3 protein: CASSHGGLGNYGYTF
J gene: TRBJ1-2
clone size: .
V gene: TRBV27
D gene: .

CDR3 DNA: TGTGCCAGCAGCTTAACCGGGACAGGGTATGGCTACACCTTC
CDR3 protein: CASSLTGTGYGYTF
J gene: TRBJ1-2
clone size: .
V gene: TRBV7-2
D gene: TRBD1

CDR3 DNA: TGTGCCAGCAGTGAAGTTGGCGACTCACGAGTTTCGAGCCTCGAGCAGTACTTC
CDR3 protein: CASSEVGDSRVSSLEQYF
J gene: TRBJ2-7
clone size: .
V gene: TRBV2
D gene: .

CDR3 DNA: TGTGCCAGCAGCTTCCCCCGGGGAGTCTCCTACGAGCAGTACTTC
CDR3 protein: CASSFPRGVSYEQYF
J gene: TRBJ2-7
clone size: .
V gene: TRBV5-5
D gene: .

CDR3 DNA: TGTGCCAGCAGCCCCAGAGCGGGGGCCTCCTACAATGAGCAGTTCTTC
CDR3 protein: CASSPRAGASYNEQFF
J gene: TRBJ2-1
clone size: .
V gene: TRBV7-3
D gene: TRBD2

CDR3 DNA: TGTGCCAGCAGCTTGGCCCGGACAGGGGGAGGAGAGACCCAGTACTTC
CDR3 protein: CASSLARTGGGETQYF
J gene: TRBJ2-5
clone size: .
V gene: TRBV5-4
D gene: TRBD1

CDR3 DNA: TGTGCCAGTAGTATTGGTTTGGGAGCTAACTATGGCTACACCTTC
CDR3 protein: CASSIGLGANYGYTF
J gene: TRBJ1-2
clone size: once
V gene: TRBV19
D gene: .

CDR3 DNA: TGTGCCACCAGTGACCCGGACACAAGCTCCTACAATGAGCAGTTCTTC
CDR3 protein: CATSDPDTSSYNEQFF
J gene: TRBJ2-1
clone size: .
V gene: TRBV24-1
D gene: .

CDR3 DNA: TGTGCCAGCAGCCAAGTAGCGGGGTTGGAGACCCAGTACTTC
CDR3 protein: CASSQVAGLETQYF
J gene: TRBJ2-5
clone size: .
V gene: TRBV14
D gene: TRBD2

CDR3 DNA: TGTGCCACCAGTGGAGGTAGCGGGCGCACAGATACGCAGTATTTT
CDR3 protein: CATSGGSGRTDTQYF
J gene: TRBJ2-3
clone size: .
V gene: TRBV24-1
D gene: TRBD2

CDR3 DNA: TGTGCCAGCAGCTATGGGCCCAACCCGTCCTTTTACGAGCAGTACTTC
CDR3 protein: CASSYGPNPSFYEQYF
J gene: TRBJ2-7
clone size: .
V gene: TRBV5-6
D gene: .

CDR3 DNA: TGTGCCAGCAGGCGAGGGACAGGTGGGCAAGAGACCCAGTACTTC
CDR3 protein: CASRRGTGGQETQYF
J gene: TRBJ2-5
clone size: .
V gene: TRBV6-6
D gene: TRBD1

CDR3 DNA: TGCGCCAGCAGCCGGACAGGGGGCGCCAATGAGCAGTTCTTC
CDR3 protein: CASSRTGGANEQFF
J gene: TRBJ2-1
clone size: .
V gene: TRBV5-1
D gene: TRBD1

CDR3 DNA: TGTGCCAGTAACAGGGGGTCGACCTTCCTTGGCTACACCTTC
CDR3 protein: CASNRGSTFLGYTF
J gene: TRBJ1-2
clone size: .
V gene: TRBV19
D gene: TRBD1

CDR3 DNA: TGTGCCACCAGTGATTATCCCGTGGTCGAGGACACCTACGAGCAGTACTTC
CDR3 protein: CATSDYPVVEDTYEQYF
J gene: TRBJ2-7
clone size: once
V gene: TRBV24-1
D gene: .

CDR3 DNA: TGTGCCAGCAGCGGACTAGCGGGCTCCTACAATGAGCAGTTCTTC
CDR3 protein: CASSGLAGSYNEQFF
J gene: TRBJ2-1
clone size: .
V gene: TRBV2
D gene: TRBD2

CDR3 DNA: TGTGCCAGCAGTCGCGACAACTACGAGCAGTACTTC
CDR3 protein: CASSRDNYEQYF
J gene: TRBJ2-7
clone size: .
V gene: TRBV6-6
D gene: .

CDR3 DNA: TGTGCCAGCAGCTTAGGCCTTTACGGGTCCCGCACAGATACGCAGTATTTT
CDR3 protein: CASSLGLYGSRTDTQYF
J gene: TRBJ2-3
clone size: once
V gene: TRBV13
D gene: .

CDR3 DNA: TGCGCCAGCAGCCAAGATTTCCTAGCGGGGGCGGGGTACGCAGATACGCAGTATTTT
CDR3 protein: CASSQDFLAGAGYADTQYF
J gene: TRBJ2-3
clone size: .
V gene: TRBV4-1
D gene: TRBD2

CDR3 DNA: TGCGCCAGCAGTGAAGGGAGGTGGGGGGATGAGCAGTTCTTC
CDR3 protein: CASSEGRWGDEQFF
J gene: TRBJ2-1
clone size: .
V gene: TRBV10-1
D gene: .

CDR3 DNA: TGTGCCAGCAGCCCGTACAATGAGCAGTTCTTC
CDR3 protein: CASSPYNEQFF
J gene: TRBJ2-1
clone size: .
V gene: TRBV2
D gene: .

CDR3 DNA: TGTGCCAGCTCACCTCGACAGGCCACTGAAGCTTTCTTT
CDR3 protein: CASSPRQATEAFF
J gene: TRBJ1-1
clone size: .
V gene: TRBV18
D gene: .

CDR3 DNA: TGTGCCAGCAGCTTACAGGGGGTCGACGAGCAGTACTTC
CDR3 protein: CASSLQGVDEQYF
J gene: TRBJ2-7
clone size: .
V gene: TRBV11-3
D gene: TRBD1

CDR3 DNA: TGTGCCAGCTCTCCCACTACCATAGATACGCAGTATTTT
CDR3 protein: CASSPTTIDTQYF
J gene: TRBJ2-3
clone size: .
V gene: TRBV18
D gene: .

CDR3 DNA: TGTGCCAGCAGCTTAGGAGGGACTCGTGCCTACGAGCAGTACTTC
CDR3 protein: CASSLGGTRAYEQYF
J gene: TRBJ2-7
clone size: .
V gene: TRBV11-2
D gene: .

CDR3 DNA: TGTGCCAGCTCAAGAGGATCCCAGACTGAAGCTTTCTTT
CDR3 protein: CASSRGSQTEAFF
J gene: TRBJ1-1
clone size: .
V gene: TRBV18
D gene: .

CDR3 DNA: TGTGCCAGCAGCTCGGCAAAGACACCTACCCAAGAGACCCAGTACTTC
CDR3 protein: CASSSAKTPTQETQYF
J gene: TRBJ2-5
clone size: .
V gene: TRBV5-4
D gene: .

CDR3 DNA: TGTGCCAGCAGCTTACGAGGGCCCGCCGACCGACAGCCCCAGCATTTT
CDR3 protein: CASSLRGPADRQPQHF
J gene: TRBJ1-5
clone size: .
V gene: TRBV7-2
D gene: .

CDR3 DNA: TGTGCCAGCAGCGTAGGGGAGTTCGGGGAGCTGTTTTTT
CDR3 protein: CASSVGEFGELFF
J gene: TRBJ2-2
clone size: few
V gene: TRBV9
D gene: .

CDR3 DNA: TGTGCCAGCAGTTCCCCCGGGACAGATATAAATGGCTACACCTTC
CDR3 protein: CASSSPGTDINGYTF
J gene: TRBJ1-2
clone size: few
V gene: TRBV6-5
D gene: TRBD1

CDR3 DNA: TGTGCCAGTAGTATTAGCGGGGGGAACACCGGGGAGCTGTTTTTT
CDR3 protein: CASSISGGNTGELFF
J gene: TRBJ2-2
clone size: .
V gene: TRBV19
D gene: TRBD2

CDR3 DNA: TGTGCCAGCAGCATCAGGGGGCCGGGAGATACGCAGTATTTT
CDR3 protein: CASSIRGPGDTQYF
J gene: TRBJ2-3
clone size: .
V gene: TRBV11-3
D gene: TRBD1

CDR3 DNA: TGTGCCAGCAGTTTCCAGGGAATCAACACTGAAGCTTTCTTT
CDR3 protein: CASSFQGINTEAFF
J gene: TRBJ1-1
clone size: .
V gene: TRBV27
D gene: .

CDR3 DNA: TGTGCCAGCAACCCGTCAGGGAAATTGAACACTGAAGCTTTCTTT
CDR3 protein: CASNPSGKLNTEAFF
J gene: TRBJ1-1
clone size: .
V gene: TRBV2
D gene: .

CDR3 DNA: TGTGCCAGCAGGGGGAGTCGGGAGGGTGAGCAGTTCTTC
CDR3 protein: CASRGSREGEQFF
J gene: TRBJ2-1
clone size: .
V gene: TRBV12-3/TRBV12-4
D gene: TRBD2

CDR3 DNA: TGTGCCAGCAGTTACCCCGGCAATGAGCAGTTCTTC
CDR3 protein: CASSYPGNEQFF
J gene: TRBJ2-1
clone size: .
V gene: TRBV6-5
D gene: .

CDR3 DNA: TGTGCCAGCAGCTACGGACAGCTGCGGCAGCCCCAGCATTTT
CDR3 protein: CASSYGQLRQPQHF
J gene: TRBJ1-5
clone size: once
V gene: TRBV5-8
D gene: .

CDR3 DNA: TGTGCCACCAGTGATTCAGGCCCGTCCTACACCTTC
CDR3 protein: CATSDSGPSYTF
J gene: TRBJ1-2
clone size: once
V gene: TRBV24-1
D gene: .

CDR3 DNA: TGCGCCAGCAGCTTGACGACAGGGGGAAACTATGGCTACACCTTC
CDR3 protein: CASSLTTGGNYGYTF
J gene: TRBJ1-2
clone size: few
V gene: TRBV5-1
D gene: TRBD1

CDR3 DNA: TGTGCCACCAGTCGGGGGGTAGCGGGGGGTCAAGATACGCAGTATTTT
CDR3 protein: CATSRGVAGGQDTQYF
J gene: TRBJ2-3
clone size: .
V gene: TRBV24-1
D gene: TRBD2

CDR3 DNA: TGTGCCAGCAGTTCCCGACTGGCCTTAGCCAAAAACATTCAGTACTTT
CDR3 protein: CASSSRLALAKNIQYF
J gene: TRBJ2-4
clone size: .
V gene: TRBV27
D gene: .

CDR3 DNA: TGTGCCAGCCGAGAGGGGGTGGTCTACGAGCAGTACTTC
CDR3 protein: CASREGVVYEQYF
J gene: TRBJ2-7
clone size: .
V gene: TRBV6-5
D gene: .

CDR3 DNA: TGTGCCAGCAGCTTAGCGCGAGGAGGGAATGAAAAACTGTTTTTT
CDR3 protein: CASSLARGGNEKLFF
J gene: TRBJ1-4
clone size: .
V gene: TRBV7-9
D gene: .